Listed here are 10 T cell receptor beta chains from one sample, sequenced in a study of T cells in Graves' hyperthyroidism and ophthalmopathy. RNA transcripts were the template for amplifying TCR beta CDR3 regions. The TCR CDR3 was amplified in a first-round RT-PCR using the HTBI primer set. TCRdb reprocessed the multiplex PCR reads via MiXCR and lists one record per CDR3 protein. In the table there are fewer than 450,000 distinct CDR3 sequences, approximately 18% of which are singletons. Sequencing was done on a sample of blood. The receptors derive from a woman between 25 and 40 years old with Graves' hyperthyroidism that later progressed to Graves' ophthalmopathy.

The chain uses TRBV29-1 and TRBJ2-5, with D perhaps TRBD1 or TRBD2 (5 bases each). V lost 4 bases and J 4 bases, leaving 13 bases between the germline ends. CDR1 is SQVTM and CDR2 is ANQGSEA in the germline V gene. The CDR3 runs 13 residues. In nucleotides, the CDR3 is TGCAGCGTTGTGACTCCGGGGCGAGAGACCCAGTACTTC. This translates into CSVVTPGRETQYF.

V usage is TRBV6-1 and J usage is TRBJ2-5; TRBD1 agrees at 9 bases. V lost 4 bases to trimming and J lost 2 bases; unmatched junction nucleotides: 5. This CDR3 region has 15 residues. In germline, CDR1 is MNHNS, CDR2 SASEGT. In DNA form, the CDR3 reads TGTGCCAGCAGTGGGGGGACAGGGTGGCAAGAGACCCAGTACTTC. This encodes CASSGGTGWQETQYF.

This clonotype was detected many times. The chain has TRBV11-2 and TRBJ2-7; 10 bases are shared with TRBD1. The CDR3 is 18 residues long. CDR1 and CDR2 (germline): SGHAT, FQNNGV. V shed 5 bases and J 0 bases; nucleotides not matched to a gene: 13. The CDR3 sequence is CASSTLYRDRGPSYEQYF. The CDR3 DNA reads TGTGCCAGCAGCACACTATACCGGGACAGGGGTCCCTCCTACGAGCAGTACTTC. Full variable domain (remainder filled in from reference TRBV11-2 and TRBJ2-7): EAGVAQSPRYKIIEKRQSVAFWCNPISGHATLYWYQQILGQGPKLLIQFQNNGVVDDSQLPKDRFSAERLKGVDSTLKIQPAKLEDSAVYLCASSTLYRDRGPSYEQYFGPGTRLTVT.

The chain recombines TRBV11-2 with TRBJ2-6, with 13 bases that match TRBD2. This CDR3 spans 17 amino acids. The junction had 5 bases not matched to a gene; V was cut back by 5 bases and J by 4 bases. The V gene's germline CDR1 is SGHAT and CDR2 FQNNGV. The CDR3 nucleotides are TGTGCCAGCAGCCCACTAGCGGGAGGGGAAGGGGCCAACGTCCTGACTTTC. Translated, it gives CASSPLAGGEGANVLTF. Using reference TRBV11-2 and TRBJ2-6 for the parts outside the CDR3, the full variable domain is EAGVAQSPRYKIIEKRQSVAFWCNPISGHATLYWYQQILGQGPKLLIQFQNNGVVDDSQLPKDRFSAERLKGVDSTLKIQPAKLEDSAVYLCASSPLAGGEGANVLTFGAGSRLTVL.

The CDR3 bases are TGTGCCGGTGAACAGAGTACCTACGAGCAGTACTTC. Residues: CAGEQSTYEQYF. This chain links TRBV30 with TRBJ2-7; D is unresolved. The germline CDR1 and CDR2 sequences are GTSNPN and SVGIG (reference sequence). This CDR3 region has 12 residues. Trimming removed 8 bases at V and 2 bases at J, with 13 bases between.

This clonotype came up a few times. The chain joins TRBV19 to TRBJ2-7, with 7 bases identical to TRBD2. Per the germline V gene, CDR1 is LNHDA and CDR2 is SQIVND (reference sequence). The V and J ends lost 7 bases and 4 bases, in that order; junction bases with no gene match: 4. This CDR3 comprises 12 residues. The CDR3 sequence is CASTTGGYEQYF. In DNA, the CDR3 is TGTGCCAGTACGACGGGGGGTTACGAGCAGTACTTC.

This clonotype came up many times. The chain's CDR3 is CSARPQGPTYNEQFF. The CDR3 nucleotides are TGCAGTGCTCGACCTCAGGGACCCACATACAATGAGCAGTTCTTC. The chain carries TRBV20-1 and TRBJ2-1; tentatively, D is TRBD1 or TRBD2 (5 bases each). Trimming shortened V by 5 bases and J by 4 bases, and 18 bases separated the two germline ends. The CDR3 consists of 15 residues. Germline V lookup: CDR1 DFQATT, CDR2 SNEGSKA (reference sequence).

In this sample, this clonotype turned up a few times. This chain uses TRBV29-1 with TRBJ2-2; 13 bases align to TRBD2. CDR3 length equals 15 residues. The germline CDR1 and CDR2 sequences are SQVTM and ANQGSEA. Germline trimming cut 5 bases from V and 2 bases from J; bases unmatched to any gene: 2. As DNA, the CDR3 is TGCAGCGTTAGGACTAGCGGGGGAAACACCGGGGAGCTGTTTTTT. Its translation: CSVRTSGGNTGELFF.

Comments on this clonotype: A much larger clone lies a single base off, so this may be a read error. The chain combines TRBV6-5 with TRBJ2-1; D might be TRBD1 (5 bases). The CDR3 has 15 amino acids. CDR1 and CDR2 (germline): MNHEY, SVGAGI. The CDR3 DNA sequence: TGTGCCAGCAGTTCTGACAGAAGCTCCTACAATGGGCAGTTCTTC. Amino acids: CASSSDRSSYNGQFF.

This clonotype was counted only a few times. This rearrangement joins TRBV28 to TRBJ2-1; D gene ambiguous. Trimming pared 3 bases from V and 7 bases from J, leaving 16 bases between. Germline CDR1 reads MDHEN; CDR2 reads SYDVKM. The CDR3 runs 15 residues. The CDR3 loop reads CASSFAQSKLNEQFF. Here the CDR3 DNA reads TGTGCCAGCAGTTTTGCGCAAAGCAAACTGAATGAGCAGTTCTTC.